The 16 T cell receptor beta chains presented below share a single source sample, sequenced in a study of T cells after somatic rescue of genetic block. Libraries were prepared by immunoSEQ multiplex PCR; TCRdb keeps only in-frame clonotypes and omits some of them. The sample shows approximately 16,000 clones, about three quarters of them seen only once. The material sequenced was peripheral blood mononuclear cells (PBMCs). Receptor source: a man between 18 and 35 years old.

This clone ranks as medium-sized. The rearrangement joins TRBV28 to TRBJ1-2; possibly TRBD1 for D (5 bases). The germline gives CDR1 MDHEN, CDR2 SYDVKM. Trimming took 2 bases from V and 6 from J, leaving 7 bases between them. This CDR3 spans 12 amino acids. In DNA form, the CDR3 reads TGTGCCAGCAGTTTACAGGGTAATGGCTACACCTTC. As protein: CASSLQGNGYTF.

The J gene is TRBJ2-1, the V gene TRBV18; no reliable D call. The CDR3 consists of 13 residues. Trimming shortened V by 6 bases and J by 4 bases, and 10 bases separated the two germline ends. Germline CDR1 and CDR2: KGHSH and LQKENI. The DNA of the CDR3 is TGTGCCAGCTCCCCGGCTCGTTACAATGAGCAGTTCTTC. It yields the protein CASSPARYNEQFF.

The chain recombines TRBV7-3 with TRBJ2-7, with D hard to call. CDR3 size: 13 residues. The germline V gene encodes CDR1 SGHTA and CDR2 FQGTGA. The V end lost 2 bases, the J end lost 1 base, and 6 bases lay between the germline ends. CDR3 sequence: CASSLDASYEQYF. In nucleotides, the CDR3 is TGTGCCAGCAGCTTAGACGCATCCTACGAGCAGTACTTC.

DNA for the CDR3: TGTGCCATCAGTCCCCAGGGGAACACTGAAGCTTTCTTT. Encoded protein: CAISPQGNTEAFF. V is TRBV10-3 and J is TRBJ1-1; weak D call: TRBD1 (5 bases). The germline V and J ends were trimmed by 5 bases and 1 base, with 8 bases remaining between them. This CDR3 is 13 amino acids long. From germline, CDR1 is ENHRY and CDR2 SYGVKD.

The CDR3 is CASSARIGSDGYTF. The CDR3, as DNA: TGCGCCAGCAGCGCCAGGATAGGGTCGGATGGCTACACCTTC. V usage is TRBV5-1 and J usage is TRBJ1-2; D unclear. The germline V gene encodes CDR1 SGHRS and CDR2 YFSETQ. With 4 bases removed from V and 6 bases from J, the gap between germline ends came to 16 bases. This CDR3 spans 14 amino acids.

The chain is built from TRBV6-6 and TRBJ2-3; the match to TRBD1 covers 10 bases. This CDR3 spans 14 amino acids. Germline trimming cut 4 bases from V and 11 bases from J; bases unmatched to any gene: 9. The germline gives CDR1 MNHNY, CDR2 SVGAGI (reference sequence). In DNA form, the CDR3 reads TGTGCCAGCAGTTCCCTCGGACAGGGGGGAAGGCAGTATTTT. This gives the protein CASSSLGQGGRQYF.

The count of this clone is one. The rearrangement links TRBV10-1 to TRBJ2-5; D is tentatively TRBD1 or TRBD2 (5 bases each). Germline V gene lookup returns CDR1 WNHNN and CDR2 SYGVQD (reference sequence). Trimming removed 0 bases from V and 3 bases from J, with 8 bases in between. CDR3 size: 14 residues. In DNA, the CDR3 is TGCGCCAGCAGTGAGTCGGGGCGGGAAGAGACCCAGTACTTC. It specifies CASSESGREETQYF.

This chain uses TRBV6-5 with TRBJ2-7; 7 positions match TRBD2. The CDR3 contains 14 residues. Trimming at V came to 0 bases and at J to 6 bases, leaving 5 bases not matched to a gene. The V gene's germline CDR1 is MNHEY and CDR2 SVGAGI. This CDR3 reads CASSYSAGGSEQYF. The CDR3 bases are TGTGCCAGCAGTTACTCTGCCGGGGGGAGCGAGCAGTACTTC.

The chain joins TRBV15 to TRBJ2-7, with D perhaps TRBD1 (5 bases). The V end was cut by 2 bases, the J end by 6 bases, with 11 bases between. This CDR3 region has 13 residues. Germline lookup yields CDR1 LNHNV and CDR2 YYDKDF (reference sequence). CDR3 bases: TGTGCCACCAGCAGAAAAGGGGTAAGCGAGCAGTACTTC. This gives the protein CATSRKGVSEQYF.

The V gene is TRBV18, the J gene TRBJ1-5, with 9 bases that match TRBD1. Looked up from germline, CDR1 is KGHSH and CDR2 is LQKENI. The CDR3 contains 17 residues. The trim removed 3 bases at V and 2 bases at J, leaving 8 bases unmatched. CDR3 DNA: TGTGCCAGCTCACCGTGGGACAGGGAGGGAGGCAATCAGCCCCAGCATTTT. Protein product: CASSPWDREGGNQPQHF.

This clone was seen only a few times. This chain links TRBV7-9 with TRBJ1-1, with 9 bases matching TRBD1. CDR1 and CDR2 from the germline V gene are SEHNR and FQNEAQ (reference sequence). The J segment lost 3 bases and the V segment lost 5 bases, leaving 7 bases of the junction unmatched. The CDR3 totals 15 residues. The CDR3, as DNA: TGTGCCAGCAGCGGAGGGACAGGGATTCACACTGAAGCTTTCTTT. It translates to CASSGGTGIHTEAFF.

This clone was seen a few times. V and J are TRBV30 and TRBJ1-5; weak D call: TRBD1 (5 bases). CDR3 length equals 13 residues. V was shortened by 3 bases and J by 6 bases, with 12 bases between the two germline ends. The germline gives CDR1 GTSNPN, CDR2 SVGIG (reference sequence). Here the CDR3 DNA reads TGTGCCTGGAGCCCAGGGATGGGTCAGCCCCAGCATTTT. Amino acids: CAWSPGMGQPQHF.

This clone was seen more than once but under ten times. The gene calls are TRBV6-6 and TRBJ1-1, with 7 bases that match TRBD1. This CDR3 is built from 13 residues. Trimming cost V 6 bases and J 5 bases; bases outside gene matches: 6. Germline loops: CDR1 MNHNY, CDR2 SVGAGI (reference sequence). For the CDR3, the DNA is TGTGCCAGCAGCGAACAGGGGAGGACTGAAGCTTTCTTT. Protein product: CASSEQGRTEAFF.

This clone rates as medium-sized (0.01 to 0.1%). The rearrangement links TRBV5-6 to TRBJ1-2; TRBD1 is a possible D gene (5 bases). The CDR3 extends over 14 amino acids. Trimming pared 0 bases from V and 5 bases from J, leaving 11 bases between. Germline V lookup: CDR1 SGHDT, CDR2 YYEEEE. The CDR3 DNA reads TGTGCCAGCAGCTTGGCCAGGGTAGCTTATGGCTACACCTTC. Protein sequence: CASSLARVAYGYTF.

The V call is TRBV9, the J call TRBJ2-1, with 8 bases aligning to TRBD2. Trimming removed 2 bases from V and 9 bases from J; junction bases left unmatched: 7. CDR3 size: 14 residues. CDR1 and CDR2 (germline): SGDLS, YYNGEE. CDR3 DNA sequence: TGTGCCAGCAGCGTGAGCGGGAGTATGGGTGAGCAGTTCTTC. Protein product: CASSVSGSMGEQFF. The variable domain in full, completed from reference TRBV9 and TRBJ2-1, reads DSGVTQTPKHLITATGQRVTLRCSPRSGDLSVYWYQQSLDQGLQFLIQYYNGEERAKGNILERFSAQQFPDLHSELNLSSLELGDSALYFCASSVSGSMGEQFFGPGTRLTVL.

This chain joins TRBV10-1 and TRBJ2-7; TRBD1 aligns across 12 bases. The V segment lost 7 bases and the J segment 4 bases; nucleotides outside the gene matches: 8. Germline V gene lookup returns CDR1 WNHNN and CDR2 SYGVQD (reference sequence). The CDR3 contains 15 residues. CDR3: CASKGPGQGAYEQYF. Written as DNA, the CDR3 is TGCGCCAGCAAGGGGCCGGGACAGGGGGCATACGAGCAGTACTTC.